One and the same sample provided the 7 T cell receptor beta chains below, sequenced in a study of T cells after yellow fever vaccination. Each CDR3 protein gets one entry after TCRdb re-called the 5' RACE reads with MiXCR. The sample comprises tens of thousands of distinct CDR3 sequences, around 7.7% of which are singletons, and 41% rests with the top ten. Here the sequenced sample was CD8+ T cells sorted from PBMCs, taken on the day of the yellow fever booster vaccination. The receptor source for this set is a man aged 25-40 years who received the YFV17D yellow fever vaccine.

This clonotype was counted a few times. V and J are TRBV27 and TRBJ2-5; D is undetermined. This CDR3 spans 11 amino acids. Germline loops: CDR1 MNHEY, CDR2 SMNVEV (reference sequence). Trimming shortened V by 5 bases and J by 5 bases, and 6 bases separated the two germline ends. The CDR3 sequence: CASSAWETQYF. The DNA for the CDR3 is TGTGCCAGCAGTGCTTGGGAGACCCAGTACTTC.

This clonotype has a handful of counts. The chain joins TRBV27 to TRBJ2-5, with unresolved D. The CDR3 consists of 15 residues. Per germline, CDR1 MNHEY and CDR2 SMNVEV (reference sequence). The V end lost 4 bases, the J end lost 0 bases, and 12 bases lay between the germline ends. The DNA for the CDR3 is TGTGCCAGCAGTTCCGGACCCGCGTACCAAGAGACCCAGTACTTC. Translation gives CASSSGPAYQETQYF.

The rearrangement uses TRBV7-9 and TRBJ1-1; D ambiguous. Germline V lookup: CDR1 SEHNR, CDR2 FQNEAQ (reference sequence). The CDR3 consists of 13 residues. Trimming left V 1 base short and J 9 bases short, with 12 bases between. The CDR3 sequence is CASSLDGRPQAFF. For the CDR3, the DNA is TGTGCCAGCAGCTTAGATGGCCGGCCGCAAGCTTTCTTT.

This clonotype was seen repeatedly, ten times or more. The gene calls are TRBV7-9 and TRBJ1-2; D is unclear. The CDR3 runs to 16 residues. The germline gives CDR1 SEHNR, CDR2 FQNEAQ (reference sequence). V gave up 5 bases and J gave up 6 bases, with 22 bases separating them. This CDR3 reads CASSPQTGPLVHGYTF. CDR3 in DNA: TGTGCCAGCAGCCCGCAAACCGGACCCCTGGTTCATGGCTACACCTTC.

Only a few counts were recorded for this clonotype. The V and J genes are TRBV9 and TRBJ2-7; 7 positions agree with TRBD1. J lost 1 base, V lost 3 bases, and 1 base had no gene match. The CDR3 has 13 amino acids. Germline CDR1 is SGDLS and CDR2 is YYNGEE. In nucleotides, the CDR3 is TGTGCCAGCAGCGGGGGACAGTCCTACGAGCAGTACTTC. This encodes CASSGGQSYEQYF.

This chain joins TRBV7-2 and TRBJ2-2; the match to TRBD2 covers 7 bases. CDR1 and CDR2 (germline): SGHTA, FQGNSA. The ends lost 4 bases at V and 7 bases at J; junction bases unmatched: 15. The length of the CDR3 is 17 residues. CDR3 nucleotides: TGTGCCAGCAGCTGGTCCTACGCGGGAGAAATCGGCGGGGAGCTGTTTTTT. Its translation is CASSWSYAGEIGGELFF.

The chain joins TRBV6-5 to TRBJ2-3; D is ambiguous. The CDR3 is made up of 15 amino acids. Germline V gene lookup returns CDR1 MNHEY and CDR2 SVGAGI. V lost 0 bases and J 0 bases, leaving 7 bases between the germline ends. The CDR3 sequence is CASSYSPTSTDTQYF. The CDR3 bases are TGTGCCAGCAGTTACTCCCCAACTAGCACAGATACGCAGTATTTT.